These 5 T cell receptor beta chains came from one sample sequenced in a study of Siglec-9 on CD8 T cells in melanoma. Assay: immunoSEQ multiplex PCR; the TCRdb copy retains only in-frame clones and omits some. The data contain 36,000 or so clones, approximately 84% of them singletons. The sample comprised Siglec-9- CD8+ T cells sorted from blood. The receptors shown here come from a human donor in good health.

The V and J genes are TRBV7-9 and TRBJ2-1; a possible D gene is TRBD2 (5 bases). This CDR3 comprises 16 residues. V was pared by 0 bases and J by 9 bases, with 18 bases between. CDR1 and CDR2 from the germline V gene are SEHNR and FQNEAQ (reference sequence). The CDR3, as DNA: TGTGCCAGCAGCTTAGCCGCGGACTTTACAACAAGTGAGCAGTTCTTC. This gives the protein CASSLAADFTTSEQFF.

The chain combines TRBV28 with TRBJ2-7, with TRBD2 matching 13 bases. Per germline, CDR1 MDHEN and CDR2 SYDVKM. This CDR3 spans 16 amino acids. With 2 bases clipped from V and 4 bases from J, the junction kept 5 bases outside the gene matches. CDR3 sequence: CASSLPLAGGAYEQYF. CDR3 coding DNA: TGTGCCAGCAGTTTACCACTAGCGGGAGGGGCTTACGAGCAGTACTTC.

This clone was detected a few times. The V call is TRBV14, the J call TRBJ2-1, with 13 positions matching TRBD2. V shed 1 base and J 12 bases; nucleotides not matched to a gene: 6. CDR1 and CDR2 (germline): SGHDN, FVKESK. This CDR3 has 15 residues. CDR3 sequence reads: CASSQAGLAGLGQFF. The CDR3 DNA reads TGTGCCAGCAGCCAAGCGGGACTAGCGGGACTAGGGCAGTTCTTC.

The chain recombines TRBV13 with TRBJ2-7, with a tentative D call TRBD1 (6 bases). The V and J ends lost 3 bases and 3 bases respectively, with 9 bases between them. Germline V gives CDR1 PRHDT, CDR2 FYEKMQ (reference sequence). CDR3 length: 13 residues. CDR3 amino acids: CASSLGRGYEQYF. The CDR3 DNA reads TGTGCCAGCAGCTTGGGCAGGGGCTACGAGCAGTACTTC.

The chain carries TRBV7-3 and TRBJ2-5; 8 nucleotides agree with TRBD2. CDR3 length equals 13 residues. V lost 5 bases to trimming and J lost 4 bases; unmatched junction nucleotides: 3. The germline gives CDR1 SGHTA, CDR2 FQGTGA. The chain's CDR3 is CASSPGGSETQYF. The CDR3 DNA is TGTGCCAGCAGCCCGGGGGGGTCAGAGACCCAGTACTTC.